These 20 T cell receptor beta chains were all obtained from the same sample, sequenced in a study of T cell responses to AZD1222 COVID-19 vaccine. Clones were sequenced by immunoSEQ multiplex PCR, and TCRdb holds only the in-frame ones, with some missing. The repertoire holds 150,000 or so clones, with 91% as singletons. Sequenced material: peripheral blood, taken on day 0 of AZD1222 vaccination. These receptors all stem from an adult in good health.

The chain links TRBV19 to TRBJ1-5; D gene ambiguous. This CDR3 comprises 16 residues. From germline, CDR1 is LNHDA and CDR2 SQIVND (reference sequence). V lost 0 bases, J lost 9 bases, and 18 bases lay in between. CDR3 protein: CASSIDSMGPGAPQHF. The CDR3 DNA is TGTGCCAGTAGTATAGATTCGATGGGCCCCGGCGCGCCCCAGCATTTT.

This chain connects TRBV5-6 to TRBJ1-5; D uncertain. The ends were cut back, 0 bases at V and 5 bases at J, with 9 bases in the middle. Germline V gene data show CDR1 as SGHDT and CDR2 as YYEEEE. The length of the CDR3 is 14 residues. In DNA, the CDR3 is TGTGCCAGCAGCTTGGGGGCGGCACATCAGCCCCAGCATTTT. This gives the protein CASSLGAAHQPQHF.

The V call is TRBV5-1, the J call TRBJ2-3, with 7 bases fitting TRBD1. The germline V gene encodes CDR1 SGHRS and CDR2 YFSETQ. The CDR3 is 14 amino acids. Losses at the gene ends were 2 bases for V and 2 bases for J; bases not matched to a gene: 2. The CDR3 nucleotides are TGCGCCAGCAGCTTAGGGGGCTTCACAGATACGCAGTATTTT. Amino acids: CASSLGGFTDTQYF. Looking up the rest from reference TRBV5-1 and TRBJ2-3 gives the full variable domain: KAGVTQTPRYLIKTRGQQVTLSCSPISGHRSVSWYQQTPGQGLQFLFEYFSETQRNKGNFPGRFSGRQFSNSRSEMNVSTLELGDSALYLCASSLGGFTDTQYFGPGTRLTVL.

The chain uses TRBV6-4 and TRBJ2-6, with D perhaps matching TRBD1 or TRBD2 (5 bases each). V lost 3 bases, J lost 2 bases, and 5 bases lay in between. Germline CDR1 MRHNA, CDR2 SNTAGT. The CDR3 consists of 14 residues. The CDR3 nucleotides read TGTGCCAGCAGTGAGGGGGCTGGGGCCAACGTCCTGACTTTC. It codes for CASSEGAGANVLTF.

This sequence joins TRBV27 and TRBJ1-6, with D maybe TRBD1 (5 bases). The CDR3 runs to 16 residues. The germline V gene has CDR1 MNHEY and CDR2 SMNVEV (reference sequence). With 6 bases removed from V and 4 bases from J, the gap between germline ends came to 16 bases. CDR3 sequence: CASSSSRAAYNSPLHF. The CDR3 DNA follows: TGTGCCAGCAGCTCCTCCAGGGCCGCTTATAATTCACCCCTCCACTTT.

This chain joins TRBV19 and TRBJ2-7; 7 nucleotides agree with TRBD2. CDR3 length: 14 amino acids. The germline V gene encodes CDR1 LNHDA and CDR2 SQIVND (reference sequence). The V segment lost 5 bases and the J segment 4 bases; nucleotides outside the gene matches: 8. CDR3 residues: CASSGSGAWYEQYF. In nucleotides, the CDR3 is TGTGCCAGTAGTGGGAGCGGGGCTTGGTACGAGCAGTACTTC.

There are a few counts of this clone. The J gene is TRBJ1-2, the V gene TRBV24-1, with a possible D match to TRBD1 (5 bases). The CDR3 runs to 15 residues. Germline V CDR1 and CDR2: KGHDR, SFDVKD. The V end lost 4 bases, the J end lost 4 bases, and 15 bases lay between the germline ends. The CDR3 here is CATSDPSGDLYGYTF. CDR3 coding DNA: TGTGCCACCAGTGACCCTAGCGGGGACCTCTATGGCTACACCTTC.

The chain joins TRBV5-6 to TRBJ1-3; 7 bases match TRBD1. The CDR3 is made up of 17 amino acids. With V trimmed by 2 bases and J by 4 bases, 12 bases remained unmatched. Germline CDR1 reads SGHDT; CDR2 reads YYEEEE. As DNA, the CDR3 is TGTGCCAGCAGCTTTGCCAGGGACAGAAGGATGGGAAACACCATATATTTT. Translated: CASSFARDRRMGNTIYF. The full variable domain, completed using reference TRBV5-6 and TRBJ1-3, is DAGVTQSPTHLIKTRGQQVTLRCSPKSGHDTVSWYQQALGQGPQFIFQYYEEEERQRGNFPDRFSGHQFPNYSSELNVNALLLGDSALYLCASSFARDRRMGNTIYFGEGSWLTVV.

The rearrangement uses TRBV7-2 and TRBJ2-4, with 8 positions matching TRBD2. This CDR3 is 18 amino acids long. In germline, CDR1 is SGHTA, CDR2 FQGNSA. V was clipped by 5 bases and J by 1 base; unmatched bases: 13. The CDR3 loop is CASSLDLGGARAKNIQYF. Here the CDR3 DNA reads TGTGCCAGCAGCCTGGACCTCGGGGGGGCCCGGGCCAAAAACATTCAGTACTTC.

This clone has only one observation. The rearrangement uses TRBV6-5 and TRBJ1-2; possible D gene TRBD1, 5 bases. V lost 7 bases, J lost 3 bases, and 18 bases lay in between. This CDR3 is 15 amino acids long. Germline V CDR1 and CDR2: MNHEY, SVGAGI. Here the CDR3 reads CASTLRGGSDYGYTF. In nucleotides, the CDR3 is TGTGCCAGCACCTTAAGGGGAGGGTCTGACTATGGCTACACCTTC.

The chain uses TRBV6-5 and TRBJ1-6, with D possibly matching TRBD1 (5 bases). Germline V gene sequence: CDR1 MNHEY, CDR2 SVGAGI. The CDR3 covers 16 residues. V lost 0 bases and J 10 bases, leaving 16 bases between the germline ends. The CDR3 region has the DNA TGTGCCAGCAGTTACTCGGGACGTGAACGGGAGTCACCCCTCCACTTT. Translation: CASSYSGRERESPLHF.

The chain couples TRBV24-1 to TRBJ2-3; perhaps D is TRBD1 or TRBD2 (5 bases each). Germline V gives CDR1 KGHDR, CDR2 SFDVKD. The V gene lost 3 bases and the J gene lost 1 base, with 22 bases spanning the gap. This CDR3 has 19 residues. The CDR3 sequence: CATSDGRRVSGGGTDTQYF. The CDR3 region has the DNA TGTGCCACCAGTGATGGGCGACGGGTGAGTGGGGGTGGCACAGATACGCAGTATTTT.

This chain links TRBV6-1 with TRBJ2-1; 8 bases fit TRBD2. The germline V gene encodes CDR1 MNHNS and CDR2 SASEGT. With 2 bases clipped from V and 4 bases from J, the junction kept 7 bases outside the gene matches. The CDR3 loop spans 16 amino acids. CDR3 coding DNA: TGTGCCAGCAGTGAACAAATAGCGGGGTTTTACAATGAGCAGTTCTTC. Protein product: CASSEQIAGFYNEQFF.

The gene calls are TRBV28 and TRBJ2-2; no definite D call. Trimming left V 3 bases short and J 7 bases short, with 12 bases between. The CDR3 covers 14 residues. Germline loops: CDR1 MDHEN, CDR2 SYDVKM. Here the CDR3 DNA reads TGTGCCAGCAGTTTGAAGGGATGGGGCGGGGAGCTGTTTTTT. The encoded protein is CASSLKGWGGELFF.

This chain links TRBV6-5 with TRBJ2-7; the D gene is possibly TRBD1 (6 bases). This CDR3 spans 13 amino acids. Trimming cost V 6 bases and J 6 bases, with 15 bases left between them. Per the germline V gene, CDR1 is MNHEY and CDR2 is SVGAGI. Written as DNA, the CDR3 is TGTGCCAGCAGCCCCGACAGGCGGTCCGAGCAGTACTTC. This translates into CASSPDRRSEQYF.

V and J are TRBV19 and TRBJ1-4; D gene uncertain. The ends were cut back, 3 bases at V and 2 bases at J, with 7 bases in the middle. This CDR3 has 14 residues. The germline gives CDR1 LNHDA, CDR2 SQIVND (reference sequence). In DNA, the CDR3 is TGTGCCAGTAGTATCCAGGAGACTAATGAAAAACTGTTTTTT. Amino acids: CASSIQETNEKLFF.

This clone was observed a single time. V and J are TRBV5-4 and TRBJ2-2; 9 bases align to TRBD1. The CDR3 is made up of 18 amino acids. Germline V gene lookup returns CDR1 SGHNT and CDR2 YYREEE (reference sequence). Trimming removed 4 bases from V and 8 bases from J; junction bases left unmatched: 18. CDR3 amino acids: CASSLFEDRGYPRGELFF. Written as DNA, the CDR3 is TGTGCCAGCAGCCTCTTCGAGGACAGGGGATACCCTAGGGGGGAGCTGTTTTTT.

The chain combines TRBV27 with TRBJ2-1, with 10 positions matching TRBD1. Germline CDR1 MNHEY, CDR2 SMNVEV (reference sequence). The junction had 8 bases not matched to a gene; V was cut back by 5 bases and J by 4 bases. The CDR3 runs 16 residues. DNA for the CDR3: TGTGCCAGCAGTGGAGGTGGGACAGGGGTTTACAATGAGCAGTTCTTC. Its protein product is CASSGGGTGVYNEQFF.

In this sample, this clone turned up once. The CDR3 DNA reads TGTGCCACCAGCACCCCCGCGATGGCTAGCGGGAGTAATGAGCAGTTCTTC. Protein sequence: CATSTPAMASGSNEQFF. The rearrangement uses TRBV15 and TRBJ2-1; 10 bases line up with TRBD2. CDR1 is LNHNV, CDR2 YYDKDF, per germline (reference sequence). The CDR3 spans 17 residues. Trimming removed 4 bases from V and 7 bases from J; junction bases left unmatched: 13. Variable domain in full (rest from reference TRBV15 and TRBJ2-1): DAMVIQNPRYQVTQFGKPVTLSCSQTLNHNVMYWYQQKSSQAPKLLFHYYDKDFNNEADTPDNFQSRRPNTSFCFLDIRSPGLGDTAMYLCATSTPAMASGSNEQFFGPGTRLTVL.

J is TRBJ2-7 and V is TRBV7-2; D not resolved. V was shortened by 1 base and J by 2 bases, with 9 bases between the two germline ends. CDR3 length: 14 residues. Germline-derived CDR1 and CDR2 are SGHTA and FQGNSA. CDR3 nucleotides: TGTGCCAGCAGCTTAGGGGCCGCAACCTACGAGCAGTACTTC. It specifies CASSLGAATYEQYF. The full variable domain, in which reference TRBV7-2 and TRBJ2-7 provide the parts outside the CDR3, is GAGVSQSPSNKVTEKGKDVELRCDPISGHTALYWYRQSLGQGLEFLIYFQGNSAPDKSGLPSDRFSAERTGGSVSTLTIQRTQQEDSAVYLCASSLGAATYEQYFGPGTRLTVT.